This T cell receptor (beta chain) was captured in a study of metastatic and nonmetastatic thyroid tumors (dated by TCRdb to the early 2020s). Regarding the study in general: The researchers compared repertoires between peripheral blood samples and tumor or nodule tissue samples from patients with malignant or benign thyroid disease.

What the research found in general, with its limitations: In both blood and tumor samples, malignant tumors were reported to have significantly higher TCR beta diversity than benign nodules.

There are 13 amino acids in the CDR3, from cysteine to phenylalanine inclusive. The retained sequence is limited to the CDR3, 39 bases, with the frame set at the first base. V is shortened by 7 bases, J by 6 bases, and the region joining them spans 13 bases. The germline V gene sets CDR1 to MNHNS and CDR2 to SASEGT. Before undergoing thyroid surgery, none of the patients had been given any kind of treatment. The study retrospectively analysed patient clinical samples collected from the early 2010s to the late 2010s using T-cell receptor beta sequencing. By sample share, this clone is medium-sized (0.01 to 0.1%). Its antigen has not been determined. Base qualities were left out, and no much larger clone turns up one base away. The library came from PCR. Reads for this sample came from an Illumina HiSeq 4000. High-throughput sequencing was used to profile the CDR3 region of the TCR beta-chain in every patient. In the paper's pipeline: The researchers built a classifier to tell apart papillary thyroid cancer patients with distant metastasis, based on CDR3 differences among clinicopathological groups. The Shannon index was used to measure repertoire diversity, and the Morisita-Horn index was used to measure how similar tumor and blood repertoires were. The public reads were quality trimmed at Q25 with fastp and then assembled into clones with MiXCR by TCRdb, keeping productive beta chains. TCRdb assigned the V and J calls; the authors' analysis was not used. In all, the sample holds about 9,100 clones, and less than 25% of those were seen once. The ten largest clones represent around 16% of the sample.

The receptor chain draws on TRBV6-1 and TRBJ1-5; TRBD1 is perhaps the D gene, given 6 matching bases. Material: adjacent normal tissue. The source of this sequence is a female donor with papillary thyroid cancer or a benign thyroid nodule (not recorded which). Some clones in this sample may be carry-over from other donors' samples. The nucleotide sequence is given as TGTGCCAGCACCAACGGGGGGGCTCAGCCCCAGCATTTT. It codes for CASTNGGAQPQHF.